The 8 T cell receptor beta chains below all came from one sample that was sequenced in a study of blood T cell repertoires in COVID-19. The data were produced by immunoSEQ multiplex PCR, yet TCRdb's version contains in-frame clones alone and is incomplete. The sample lists around 280,000 clones; around 90% were seen once. The specimen was PBMCs or T cells enriched from blood (not recorded which). Receptor source: a middle-aged woman who had recovered from COVID-19.

This clone was seen just once. J is TRBJ2-7 and V is TRBV19; TRBD2 agrees at 12 bases. V lost 6 bases, J lost 3 bases, and 3 bases stayed unmatched. Germline values: CDR1 LNHDA, CDR2 SQIVND (reference sequence). CDR3 size: 14 residues. CDR3 sequence reads: CASRRTSGDYEQYF. CDR3 bases: TGTGCCAGTAGGAGGACTAGCGGGGACTACGAGCAGTACTTC.

V usage is TRBV7-9 and J usage is TRBJ2-5; a possible D gene is TRBD1 (5 bases). V lost 2 bases and J lost 5, with 12 bases in between. The CDR3 consists of 14 residues. Germline assignment: CDR1 SEHNR and CDR2 FQNEAQ (reference sequence). CDR3 in amino acids: CASSLQGGGETQYF. The CDR3 DNA sequence: TGTGCCAGCAGCTTACAGGGCGGTGGCGAGACCCAGTACTTC.

This clone was picked up one time. This chain uses TRBV9 with TRBJ1-5; 10 nucleotides align to TRBD1. The CDR3 length is 20 residues. Looked up from germline, CDR1 is SGDLS and CDR2 is YYNGEE. The V gene end was trimmed by 0 bases and the J gene end by 0 bases; junction bases not matched to a gene: 12. CDR3 residues: CASSVVKPGQGRYSNQPQHF. The CDR3 region has the DNA TGTGCCAGCAGCGTAGTCAAGCCGGGACAGGGGCGGTATAGCAATCAGCCCCAGCATTTT.

The J gene is TRBJ1-2, the V gene TRBV7-2; TRBD1 agrees at 10 bases. With V trimmed by 6 bases and J by 4 bases, 5 bases remained unmatched. The germline gives CDR1 SGHTA, CDR2 FQGNSA. CDR3 length: 14 residues. The CDR3 coding sequence is TGTGCCAGCAGTCAGACAGGGGGCGGCTATGGCTACACCTTC. It translates to CASSQTGGGYGYTF.

This sequence joins TRBV9 and TRBJ1-5, with D possibly matching TRBD1 (5 bases). The CDR3 length is 13 residues. Germline loops: CDR1 SGDLS, CDR2 YYNGEE. The V end lost 2 bases, the J end lost 6 bases, and 9 bases lay between the germline ends. This CDR3 reads CASSVDSAQPQHF. CDR3 DNA: TGTGCCAGCAGCGTTGACAGTGCTCAGCCCCAGCATTTT.

This clone was seen a single time. This chain links TRBV6-5 with TRBJ1-1; TRBD1 might be the D (6 bases). The V gene's germline CDR1 is MNHEY and CDR2 SVGAGI. Trimming shortened V by 4 bases and J by 0 bases, and 12 bases separated the two germline ends. This CDR3 comprises 15 residues. The DNA for the CDR3 is TGTGCCAGCAGTTCCCAGGGGATGCTGAACACTGAAGCTTTCTTT. It yields the protein CASSSQGMLNTEAFF.

The V gene is TRBV7-2, the J gene TRBJ1-1; D is possibly TRBD1 (5 bases). The germline gives CDR1 SGHTA, CDR2 FQGNSA. The CDR3 is 14 amino acids. Trimming shortened V by 1 base and J by 4 bases, and 10 bases separated the two germline ends. The CDR3 region is CASSLGFGATEAFF. As DNA, the CDR3 is TGTGCCAGCAGCTTAGGGTTTGGGGCCACTGAAGCTTTCTTT.

V gene TRBV7-8 combines with J gene TRBJ2-7, with 11 bases lining up with TRBD2. V shed 5 bases and J 4 bases; nucleotides not matched to a gene: 10. This CDR3 comprises 16 residues. Germline CDR1 and CDR2: SGHVS and FQNEAQ. CDR3 sequence (DNA): TGTGCCAGCAGCCTTCCCTCCGGGACTAGCGGATACGAGCAGTACTTC. It is translated as CASSLPSGTSGYEQYF.